This passage covers 24 T cell receptor beta chains from one sample sequenced in a study of T cell responses to AZD1222 COVID-19 vaccine (dated by TCRdb to the early 2020s). Per the publication, the time point label means: about 28 days (+/-7) after the second vaccine dose. The library was produced with the immunoSEQ multiplex PCR assay. TCRdb retrieved this table from immuneACCESS and kept in-frame rearrangements only. Not all clones are present; in checked studies, unresolved V genes account for under half, and no reason is known for the remainder. Counted in this sample were 150,000 to 200,000 clones; approximately 95% of them appeared once. 1% of the sample belongs to the ten largest clones. The sample here was peripheral blood, taken 28 days after the second AZD1222 dose. These receptors originate from an adult who received the AZD1222 COVID-19 vaccine.

The V call is TRBV24-1, the J call TRBJ2-1, with a possible D match to TRBD1 (6 bases). V was trimmed by 4 bases and J by 4 bases, leaving 19 bases between them. The CDR3 length is 17 residues. Germline assignment: CDR1 KGHDR and CDR2 SFDVKD. In DNA form, the CDR3 reads TGTGCCACCAGTGACACTCGTAACAGGGATTCATACAATGAGCAGTTCTTC. The encoded protein is CATSDTRNRDSYNEQFF.

The chain recombines TRBV12-3 or TRBV12-4 with TRBJ2-1; D is uncertain. V was clipped by 0 bases and J by 5 bases, with 5 bases between them. This CDR3 is 13 amino acids long. The chain's CDR3 is CASSLAINNEQFF. The CDR3 region has the DNA TGTGCCAGCAGTTTAGCTATTAACAATGAGCAGTTCTTC.

The rearrangement links TRBV9 to TRBJ2-7; 7 nucleotides align to TRBD2. J gave up 4 bases and V 5 bases, and 9 bases lay outside the gene matches. The germline CDR1 and CDR2 sequences are SGDLS and YYNGEE. The CDR3 covers 14 residues. The DNA of the CDR3 is TGTGCCAGCAGTCGGGAGGCAGGGTGGTACGAGCAGTACTTC. As protein: CASSREAGWYEQYF. Drawing the rest from reference TRBV9 and TRBJ2-7, the complete variable domain is DSGVTQTPKHLITATGQRVTLRCSPRSGDLSVYWYQQSLDQGLQFLIQYYNGEERAKGNILERFSAQQFPDLHSELNLSSLELGDSALYFCASSREAGWYEQYFGPGTRLTVT.

On this clone itself: The sample carries other DNA sequences with the same CDR3. The genes are TRBV3-1 (or the pseudogene TRBV3-2) and TRBJ1-2; D is ambiguous. The CDR3 length is 13 residues. The V and J ends lost 1 base and 4 bases respectively, with 7 bases between them. Germline V gene lookup returns CDR1 LGHDT and CDR2 YNNKEL (reference sequence). CDR3 in DNA: TGTGCCAGCAGCCAAGTATCTGTCTATGGCTACACCTTC. It translates to CASSQVSVYGYTF.

The chain links TRBV6-5 to TRBJ1-5, with TRBD1 as a possible D gene (5 bases). CDR3 length equals 15 residues. Germline lookup yields CDR1 MNHEY and CDR2 SVGAGI. V was clipped by 0 bases and J by 4 bases, with 10 bases between them. The CDR3 DNA follows: TGTGCCAGCAGTTACTCGTGGGGGGAAAATCAGCCCCAGCATTTT. It yields the protein CASSYSWGENQPQHF.

The rearrangement joins TRBV19 to TRBJ1-1; D is unclear. The CDR3 extends over 13 amino acids. Germline CDR1 and CDR2: LNHDA and SQIVND (reference sequence). The V end lost 8 bases, the J end lost 5 bases, and 15 bases lay between the germline ends. The CDR3 loop is CASASGVGTEAFF. The CDR3, as DNA: TGTGCCAGTGCCTCCGGGGTTGGGACTGAAGCTTTCTTT.

The V call is TRBV18, the J call TRBJ1-1, with D perhaps matching TRBD1 (5 bases). CDR3 length equals 13 residues. Germline V gene lookup returns CDR1 KGHSH and CDR2 LQKENI. Trimming stripped 3 bases from V and 6 bases from J, with 11 bases between. The CDR3 coding sequence is TGTGCCAGCTCACCCCGGGACCAGGCTGAAGCTTTCTTT. Translated, it gives CASSPRDQAEAFF.

V usage is TRBV19 and J usage is TRBJ1-1; 7 bases agree with TRBD1. The CDR3 consists of 16 residues. In germline, CDR1 is LNHDA, CDR2 SQIVND (reference sequence). The V gene end was trimmed by 4 bases and the J gene end by 1 base; junction bases not matched to a gene: 9. The CDR3 reads CASSKNPGTANTEAFF. CDR3 nucleotides: TGTGCCAGTAGTAAAAACCCCGGGACAGCGAACACTGAAGCTTTCTTT.

With regard to this clone: One end of the junction is discordant with germline, which a read error may explain. The chain uses TRBV30 and TRBJ1-2, with TRBD1 as a possible D gene (5 bases). The CDR3 totals 12 residues. Germline lookup yields CDR1 GTSNPN and CDR2 SVGIG (reference sequence). CDR3 DNA sequence: TGTGCCTGGAGTTTGCAGACAGCCGGCTATACATTC. Translating gives CAWSLQTAGYTF.

This chain links TRBV19 with TRBJ2-3; 14 bases align to TRBD2. CDR1 and CDR2 (germline): LNHDA, SQIVND (reference sequence). V was clipped by 4 bases and J by 4 bases; unmatched bases: 4. The CDR3 is 16 amino acids. The CDR3 loop is CASSTRLAGGPDTQYF. The DNA of the CDR3 is TGTGCCAGTAGTACCAGACTAGCGGGGGGGCCAGATACGCAGTATTTT.

V is TRBV28 and J is TRBJ1-6; possibly TRBD1 for D (6 bases). Trimming took 8 bases from V and 7 from J, leaving 15 bases between them. Germline CDR1 and CDR2: MDHEN and SYDVKM. The CDR3 runs 14 residues. The CDR3 region has the DNA TGTGCCAGCGCGGGGGGAGGGGGAAATTCACCCCTCCACTTT. Protein sequence: CASAGGGGNSPLHF.

CDR3 nucleotide sequence: TGTGCCAGCAGCCAGGAGCGGGGGGGCACAGATACGCAGTATTTT. It encodes CASSQERGGTDTQYF. V is TRBV13 and J is TRBJ2-3; 9 positions agree with TRBD2. V shed 5 bases and J 1 base; nucleotides not matched to a gene: 4. Germline CDR1 is PRHDT and CDR2 is FYEKMQ (reference sequence). This CDR3 contains 15 residues.

CDR3 sequence reads: CASSPAGGGPRPTDTQYF. DNA of the CDR3: TGCGCCAGCAGCCCCGCAGGGGGGGGGCCTCGACCCACAGATACGCAGTATTTT. The genes are TRBV5-1 and TRBJ2-3; D could derive from TRBD1 or TRBD2 (7 bases each). The CDR3 runs to 18 residues. Germline CDR1 SGHRS, CDR2 YFSETQ. The V end lost 4 bases, the J end lost 2 bases, and 23 bases lay between the germline ends.

The chain combines TRBV5-8 with TRBJ1-5; D remains unclear. Germline-derived CDR1 and CDR2 are SGHTS and YDEGEE. V dropped 3 bases and J dropped 9 bases, with 19 bases sitting between them. The CDR3 covers 15 residues. The CDR3 protein is CASSSPRADTRPQHF. In DNA, the CDR3 is TGTGCCAGCAGCTCGCCCCGGGCCGACACTCGGCCCCAGCATTTT. The variable domain in full, with the rest retrieved from reference TRBV5-8 and TRBJ1-5, is EAGVTQSPTHLIKTRGQQATLRCSPISGHTSVYWYQQALGLGLQFLLWYDEGEERNRGNFPPRFSGRQFPNYSSELNVNALELEDSALYLCASSSPRADTRPQHFGDGTRLSIL.

CDR3 coding DNA: TGTGCCAGCAGCTTCAGGGGCGCGGGGACTGAAGCTTTCTTT. This encodes CASSFRGAGTEAFF. This sequence joins TRBV7-2 and TRBJ1-1; D possibly corresponds to TRBD1 (6 bases). The length of the CDR3 is 14 residues. CDR1 and CDR2 (germline): SGHTA, FQGNSA. V was trimmed by 3 bases and J by 5 bases, leaving 13 bases between them.

The chain joins TRBV11-1 to TRBJ1-1, with D unclear. Germline CDR1 reads SGHAT; CDR2 reads FQDESV (reference sequence). V was clipped by 1 base and J by 2 bases, with 5 bases between them. The CDR3 loop spans 13 amino acids. Here the CDR3 reads CASSLVINTEAFF. Here the CDR3 DNA reads TGTGCCAGCAGCTTAGTCATTAACACTGAAGCTTTCTTT.

This clone was recorded only once. The V call is TRBV9, the J call TRBJ1-1; D ambiguous. Germline V gene data show CDR1 as SGDLS and CDR2 as YYNGEE. The CDR3 length is 13 residues. The V end lost 2 bases, the J end lost 1 base, and 6 bases lay between the germline ends. CDR3 nucleotides: TGTGCCAGCAGCGTTTCCAGGAACACTGAAGCTTTCTTT. Its protein is CASSVSRNTEAFF.

The chain employs TRBV10-2 and TRBJ2-7; 12 positions match TRBD1. In germline, CDR1 is WSHSY, CDR2 SAAADI. The junction had 5 bases not matched to a gene; V was cut back by 6 bases and J by 2 bases. The CDR3 runs 15 residues. The chain's CDR3 is CASSLGTGGPYEQYF. CDR3 sequence (DNA): TGCGCCAGCAGCCTCGGGACAGGGGGCCCCTACGAGCAGTACTTC.

The chain joins TRBV12-3 or TRBV12-4 to TRBJ1-1; D is unclear. Trimming stripped 3 bases from V and 5 bases from J, with 7 bases between. CDR3 length: 12 residues. Here the CDR3 reads CASSFSQTEAFF. CDR3 sequence (DNA): TGTGCCAGCAGTTTTAGCCAGACTGAAGCTTTCTTT.

V is TRBV29-1 and J is TRBJ1-1; D call uncertain. The CDR3 sequence is 14 residues long. V lost 2 bases to trimming and J lost 0 bases, with 10 bases between them. In germline, CDR1 is SQVTM, CDR2 ANQGSEA. In DNA, the CDR3 is TGCAGCGTTGAACGGGTAGTGATGAACACTGAAGCTTTCTTT. As protein: CSVERVVMNTEAFF.

This clone was recorded a few times. The chain uses TRBV18 and TRBJ2-7; D unresolved. CDR3 length: 13 residues. The germline V gene has CDR1 KGHSH and CDR2 LQKENI. V was cut by 3 bases and J by 4 bases, with 10 bases left in between. CDR3 nucleotide sequence: TGTGCCAGCTCACCCCTCGAAGGGTACGAGCAGTACTTC. Translating it yields CASSPLEGYEQYF.

This clone was seen a handful of times. The chain recombines TRBV27 with TRBJ2-3; D remains ambiguous. The germline V and J ends were trimmed by 10 bases and 0 bases, with 14 bases remaining between them. This CDR3 has 14 residues. Germline V CDR1 and CDR2: MNHEY, SMNVEV (reference sequence). CDR3 sequence: CATKKGYSTDTQYF. CDR3 nucleotide sequence: TGTGCCACTAAAAAGGGCTATAGCACAGATACGCAGTATTTT.

The rearrangement joins TRBV18 to TRBJ2-7; 9 bases align to TRBD1. The CDR3 covers 14 residues. Germline assignment: CDR1 KGHSH and CDR2 LQKENI. The trim removed 2 bases at V and 4 bases at J, leaving 3 bases unmatched. This CDR3 reads CASSPNGQGYEQYF. CDR3 coding DNA: TGTGCCAGCTCACCAAACGGACAGGGGTACGAGCAGTACTTC.

V gene TRBV11-2 combines with J gene TRBJ1-6; D might be TRBD1 (5 bases). This CDR3 comprises 15 residues. With 3 bases removed from V and 9 bases from J, the gap between germline ends came to 15 bases. CDR1 is SGHAT, CDR2 FQNNGV, per germline. The CDR3 loop is CASSFQGGSGSPLHF. The CDR3 DNA sequence: TGTGCCAGCAGCTTTCAGGGAGGGTCAGGTTCACCCCTCCACTTT.